This TCR beta chain was captured in a study of blood T cell repertoires in COVID-19. The protocol was immunoSEQ multiplex PCR, while the TCRdb copy is restricted to in-frame clones and leaves out a portion. The data show some 530,000 clones, about nine tenths seen once. V lost 2 bases, J lost 2 bases, and 6 bases lay in between. Germline lookup yields CDR1 MNHEY and CDR2 SVGEGT. The CDR3 totals 13 residues. What the recovered Cohort 3 donors had was two negative PCRs, clearance, or symptom resolution. This TCR came from a woman aged 55-69 years who had recovered from COVID-19. Sequencing was performed on PBMCs or T cells enriched from blood (not recorded which). J is TRBJ2-5 and V is TRBV6-2 or TRBV6-3; unclear D gene. In DNA form, the CDR3 reads TGTGCCAGCAGTTACATCGGGCAAGAGACCCAGTACTTC. It translates to CASSYIGQETQYF.